Below, 13 T cell receptor beta chains from the same sample are listed, as sequenced in a study of early T cells in non-severe SARS-CoV-2 infection. From the 5' RACE reads, TCRdb called clonotypes with MiXCR, one entry per CDR3 protein. The repertoire holds around 84,000 distinct CDR3 sequences, with about 10% as singletons. Source: whole blood, taken at baseline. These receptor sequences come from an adult who was a healthcare worker with PCR-confirmed SARS-CoV-2 infection or an uninfected control (not recorded which).

This clonotype occurred many times. This rearrangement joins TRBV24-1 to TRBJ2-2; D gene uncertain. Per the germline V gene, CDR1 is KGHDR and CDR2 is SFDVKD. Trimming removed 6 bases from V and 9 bases from J, with 7 bases in between. The CDR3 covers 11 residues. This chain's CDR3 is CATSKVRELFF. As DNA, the CDR3 is TGTGCCACCAGTAAGGTCCGGGAGCTGTTTTTT.

The chain links TRBV5-1 to TRBJ2-1; TRBD2 matches at 13 bases. V lost 5 bases and J lost 5; bases outside the gene matches: 4. This CDR3 has 15 amino acids. Germline values: CDR1 SGHRS, CDR2 YFSETQ. CDR3 region: CASRGTSGNNNEQFF. DNA for the CDR3: TGCGCCAGCAGGGGGACTAGCGGGAATAACAATGAGCAGTTCTTC.

The rearrangement uses TRBV5-6 and TRBJ1-2; D is possibly TRBD1 (6 bases). Germline V gene sequence: CDR1 SGHDT, CDR2 YYEEEE. With 0 bases removed from V and 4 bases from J, the gap between germline ends came to 13 bases. The CDR3 sequence is 15 residues long. Here the CDR3 reads CASSLAVGATYGYTF. The CDR3 DNA reads as TGTGCCAGCAGCTTGGCGGTGGGGGCGACCTATGGCTACACCTTC.

This chain connects TRBV7-6 to TRBJ1-6, with TRBD1 matching 7 bases. Trimming removed 5 bases from V and 7 bases from J; junction bases left unmatched: 8. The CDR3 consists of 15 residues. Germline V gene lookup returns CDR1 SGHVS and CDR2 FNYEAQ. CDR3 protein: CASSTSAQGNSPLHF. The CDR3, as DNA: TGTGCCAGCAGCACAAGCGCACAGGGGAATTCACCCCTCCACTTT.

The chain links TRBV7-9 to TRBJ2-1; D possibly corresponds to TRBD2 (6 bases). Trimming stripped 8 bases from V and 4 bases from J, with 18 bases between. The CDR3 consists of 15 residues. In germline, CDR1 is SEHNR, CDR2 FQNEAQ (reference sequence). The CDR3 DNA sequence: TGTGCCAGCCCGACTCCCGGGAGCATTTACAATGAGCAGTTCTTC. Translation gives CASPTPGSIYNEQFF. Full variable domain (missing parts from reference TRBV7-9 and TRBJ2-1): DTGVSQNPRHKITKRGQNVTFRCDPISEHNRLYWYRQTLGQGPEFLTYFQNEAQLEKSRLLSDRFSAERPKGSFSTLEIQRTEQGDSAMYLCASPTPGSIYNEQFFGPGTRLTVL.

V gene TRBV3-1 combines with J gene TRBJ2-7, with D perhaps TRBD2 (7 bases). The CDR3 has 15 residues. The germline V and J ends were trimmed by 4 bases and 1 base, with 14 bases remaining between them. The germline V gene encodes CDR1 LGHDT and CDR2 YNNKEL (reference sequence). The CDR3 nucleotides are TGTGCCAGCAGCCCGGGGGGCAGTCCTTCCTACGAGCAGTACTTC. Translating it yields CASSPGGSPSYEQYF.

This chain joins TRBV5-1 and TRBJ2-6; D call uncertain. The V end lost 3 bases, the J end lost 0 bases, and 4 bases lay between the germline ends. The length of the CDR3 is 14 residues. CDR1 and CDR2 from the germline V gene are SGHRS and YFSETQ. The CDR3 coding sequence is TGCGCCAGCAGCTCCAGCTCTGGGGCCAACGTCCTGACTTTC. Translated, it gives CASSSSSGANVLTF. Based on the CDR3 plus reference TRBV5-1 and TRBJ2-6, the full variable domain is KAGVTQTPRYLIKTRGQQVTLSCSPISGHRSVSWYQQTPGQGLQFLFEYFSETQRNKGNFPGRFSGRQFSNSRSEMNVSTLELGDSALYLCASSSSSGANVLTFGAGSRLTVL.

The chain recombines TRBV13 with TRBJ2-5, with TRBD1 identical over 7 bases. Germline-derived CDR1 and CDR2 are PRHDT and FYEKMQ (reference sequence). With 5 bases clipped from V and 4 bases from J, the junction kept 4 bases outside the gene matches. This CDR3 has 13 residues. DNA of the CDR3: TGTGCCAGCAGCCCTTACAGGGGAGAGACCCAGTACTTC. This translates into CASSPYRGETQYF.

The rearrangement uses TRBV2 and TRBJ1-2, with D uncertain. The germline CDR1 and CDR2 sequences are SNHLY and FYNNEI. This CDR3 has 16 residues. The V and J ends lost 2 bases and 0 bases respectively, with 13 bases between them. CDR3 sequence (DNA): TGTGCCAGCAGTGAAAGACCGCCTCGAACTAACTATGGCTACACCTTC. This translates into CASSERPPRTNYGYTF. Based on the CDR3 plus reference TRBV2 and TRBJ1-2, the full variable domain is EPEVTQTPSHQVTQMGQEVILRCVPISNHLYFYWYRQILGQKVEFLVSFYNNEISEKSEIFDDQFSVERPDGSNFTLKIRSTKLEDSAMYFCASSERPPRTNYGYTFGSGTRLTVV.

A few counts support this clonotype. The chain joins TRBV6-1 to TRBJ2-7; 7 bases are a match to TRBD2. The CDR3 length is 15 residues. Germline CDR1 and CDR2: MNHNS and SASEGT. V gave up 3 bases and J gave up 2 bases; unmatched junction bases: 7. The CDR3 sequence: CASSERQGGPYEQYF. CDR3 coding DNA: TGTGCCAGCAGTGAGAGGCAGGGAGGGCCCTACGAGCAGTACTTC.

This clonotype showed up many times. This chain uses TRBV30 with TRBJ2-2; no clear D. V lost 3 bases and J 0 bases, leaving 11 bases between the germline ends. CDR3 size: 15 residues. Germline-derived CDR1 and CDR2 are GTSNPN and SVGIG (reference sequence). The chain's CDR3 is CAWRNGPSNTGELFF. The CDR3 DNA reads TGTGCCTGGAGGAATGGACCTTCGAACACCGGGGAGCTGTTTTTT.

About this clonotype: A single base separates this from a much larger clone, so it may be a read error. The rearrangement links TRBV20-1 to TRBJ2-1, with D perhaps matching TRBD2 (6 bases). The V gene lost 5 bases and the J gene lost 10 bases, with 12 bases spanning the gap. Germline values: CDR1 DFQATT, CDR2 SNEGSKA (reference sequence). The CDR3 is 11 residues long. CDR3 DNA sequence: TGCAGTGCTTCCGCTCTAGCGGAGCAGTTCTTC. Its protein product is CSASALAEQFF.

Many counts were recorded for this clonotype. This sequence joins TRBV7-9 and TRBJ1-1; D unresolved. V was cut by 1 base and J by 6 bases, with 12 bases left in between. Germline CDR1 reads SEHNR; CDR2 reads FQNEAQ (reference sequence). CDR3 length: 14 amino acids. The CDR3 sequence is CASSLDSGLAEAFF. DNA for the CDR3: TGTGCCAGCAGCTTAGATTCGGGCCTCGCTGAAGCTTTCTTT.